The rows below give T cell receptor beta chains drawn from one sample of a study of T-cell memory formation after mild COVID-19. TCRdb re-called the 5' RACE reads with MiXCR, one entry per CDR3 protein. The data contain just under 350,000 distinct CDR3 sequences, 10% to 15% of them singletons. The sample consisted of PBMCs or a T cell subset sorted from them (not recorded which). These receptors came from a young man who had mild COVID-19 (a few samples of this study predate the infection). Cell type and time point are not known. Both conserved end residues are part of each CDR3. The D gene is left open where the match is weak. The size of a clone is reported for some rows only, either as once, few or many, or as a class for expanded clones.

d_gene	abundance	v_gene	j_gene	CDR3aa	CDR3nt
TRBD2	few	TRBV4-2	TRBJ2-2	CASSQGLAGTGELFF	TGTGCCAGCAGCCAGGGACTAGCGGGGACCGGGGAGCTGTTTTTT
TRBD1	-	TRBV6-5	TRBJ1-2	CASSYSIQGGYGYTF	TGTGCCAGCAGTTACTCGATACAGGGGGGCTATGGCTACACCTTC
-	once	TRBV5-1	TRBJ2-7	CASSSSGKSYEQYF	TGCGCCAGCAGCTCGTCGGGCAAGTCCTACGAGCAGTACTTC
-	few	TRBV5-6	TRBJ2-1	CASSFIRDEQFF	TGTGCCAGCAGCTTCATTAGAGATGAGCAGTTCTTC
-	-	TRBV10-3	TRBJ2-5	CAISEEKGYQETQYF	TGTGCCATCAGTGAGGAGAAGGGGTACCAAGAGACCCAGTACTTC
TRBD1	few	TRBV19	TRBJ2-3	CASGPQGVSDTQYF	TGTGCCAGTGGGCCACAGGGGGTGTCAGATACGCAGTATTTT
-	many	TRBV12-5	TRBJ1-2	CASGPRGEVYGYTF	TGTGCTAGTGGTCCAAGGGGCGAAGTCTATGGCTACACCTTC
TRBD2	few	TRBV7-8	TRBJ2-1	CASSARTSGGLEQFF	TGTGCCAGCAGCGCCCGGACTAGCGGGGGCCTTGAGCAGTTCTTC
-	few	TRBV10-3	TRBJ2-5	CAISESEAETQYF	TGTGCCATCAGTGAGTCTGAGGCGGAGACCCAGTACTTC
-	-	TRBV28	TRBJ1-1	CATSPAAGVFMNTEAFF	TGTGCCACCTCCCCGGCCGCAGGGGTTTTTATGAACACTGAAGCTTTCTTT
TRBD1	-	TRBV20-1	TRBJ2-2	CSALRPDRVRTGELFF	TGCAGTGCTTTACGACCGGACAGGGTTAGGACCGGGGAGCTGTTTTTT
-	few	TRBV11-2	TRBJ2-3	CASSPQRTSTDTQYF	TGTGCCAGCAGCCCCCAGCGGACTAGCACAGATACGCAGTATTTT
TRBD2	-	TRBV6-5	TRBJ2-5	CASSYGGGAQETQYF	TGTGCCAGCAGTTACGGGGGGGGAGCCCAAGAGACCCAGTACTTC
-	-	TRBV5-4	TRBJ2-5	CASRRGNQETQYF	TGTGCCAGCCGCCGGGGGAATCAAGAGACCCAGTACTTC
-	-	TRBV20-1	TRBJ2-1	CSARDRIQGFNEQFF	TGCAGTGCTAGAGATCGCATCCAGGGCTTCAATGAGCAGTTCTTC
-	many	TRBV6-5	TRBJ1-2	CASSLAGTNYGYTF	TGTGCCAGCAGTCTAGCTGGGACAAACTATGGCTACACCTTC
-	many	TRBV5-1	TRBJ1-1	CASSYFGEVGTEAFF	TGCGCCAGCAGCTATTTCGGGGAGGTGGGCACTGAAGCTTTCTTT
-	few	TRBV12-3/TRBV12-4	TRBJ1-2	CASRPSRVGGYTF	TGTGCCAGCAGGCCCAGCAGGGTTGGTGGCTACACCTTC
-	-	TRBV4-1	TRBJ2-7	CASSLRLTADSSYEQYF	TGCGCCAGCAGCCTACGACTAACCGCAGACAGCTCCTACGAGCAGTACTTC
-	few	TRBV19	TRBJ2-3	CASSILKGSTQYF	TGTGCCAGTAGTATCCTGAAGGGAAGTACGCAGTATTTT
TRBD1	-	TRBV6-5	TRBJ1-5	CASSPSGTGNQPQHF	TGTGCCAGCAGCCCCTCCGGGACAGGCAATCAGCCCCAGCATTTT
TRBD1	few	TRBV6-6	TRBJ2-1	CASSQRQGSYNEQFF	TGTGCCAGCAGTCAAAGACAGGGGTCCTACAATGAGCAGTTCTTC
-	many	TRBV29-1	TRBJ2-3	CSVEDGLFPDTQYF	TGCAGCGTTGAAGATGGCCTATTCCCGGATACGCAGTATTTT
-	few	TRBV7-6	TRBJ1-1	CASSLAHGGWARGPEAFF	TGTGCCAGCAGCTTAGCGCACGGGGGGTGGGCTCGGGGCCCTGAAGCTTTCTTT
-	-	TRBV24-1	TRBJ2-5	CATSDLRGNGETQYF	TGTGCCACCAGTGATTTGCGGGGTAATGGAGAGACCCAGTACTTC
TRBD2	few	TRBV5-1	TRBJ2-3	CASSPTSGGGRDTQYF	TGCGCCAGCAGCCCGACTAGCGGGGGGGGCCGGGATACGCAGTATTTT
-	few	TRBV4-3	TRBJ2-3	CASSQGRYADTQYF	TGCGCCAGCAGCCAAGGTCGCTACGCAGATACGCAGTATTTT
-	-	TRBV10-1	TRBJ1-1	CASSDSLSTEAFF	TGCGCCAGCAGTGATTCCCTGAGCACTGAAGCTTTCTTT
-	-	TRBV2	TRBJ2-3	CASSEASRSDTQYF	TGTGCCAGCAGTGAAGCTAGCAGGTCAGATACGCAGTATTTT
TRBD1	-	TRBV24-1	TRBJ1-6	CATSVPWVDRPLLHF	TGTGCCACCAGTGTTCCCTGGGTGGACAGGCCGCTCCTCCACTTT
-	-	TRBV4-2	TRBJ1-4	CASSQMGAHEKLFF	TGTGCCAGCAGCCAAATGGGGGCGCATGAAAAACTGTTTTTT
TRBD1	-	TRBV5-4	TRBJ1-1	CASSLGGQGATEAFF	TGTGCCAGCAGCTTGGGGGGGCAGGGGGCGACTGAAGCTTTCTTT
TRBD1	few	TRBV20-1	TRBJ1-1	CSARESGTGPEAFF	TGCAGTGCTAGAGAGTCGGGGACAGGGCCTGAAGCTTTCTTT
TRBD2	many	TRBV27	TRBJ2-1	CASRGTGAVFQRGALVGNEQFF	TGTGCCAGCAGGGGTACGGGGGCGGTTTTCCAGCGGGGGGCCCTTGTAGGCAATGAGCAGTTCTTC
TRBD1	few	TRBV6-6	TRBJ2-2	CASRELQGGITGELFF	TGTGCCAGCAGAGAGCTACAGGGGGGTATCACCGGGGAGCTGTTTTTT
-	few	TRBV5-1	TRBJ2-3	CASSLSSRGDTQYF	TGCGCCAGCAGCTTGAGTTCTCGGGGAGATACGCAGTATTTT
TRBD2	-	TRBV11-2	TRBJ2-1	CASSLVRGGGNEQFF	TGTGCCAGCAGCCTAGTGCGGGGGGGCGGAAATGAGCAGTTCTTC
-	few	TRBV6-2/TRBV6-3	TRBJ2-5	CASTGLPETQYF	TGTGCCAGCACGGGACTCCCAGAGACCCAGTACTTC
-	-	TRBV7-2	TRBJ1-2	CASSPSTNYGYTF	TGTGCCAGCAGCCCGTCCACGAACTATGGCTACACCTTC
-	-	TRBV12-3/TRBV12-4	TRBJ2-3	CASSWENTDTQYF	TGTGCCAGCAGTTGGGAGAATACAGATACGCAGTATTTT
-	-	TRBV5-1	TRBJ1-1	CASSLQEGGTEAFF	TGCGCCAGCAGCTTACAAGAAGGGGGCACTGAAGCTTTCTTT
-	few	TRBV11-2	TRBJ1-2	CASSLLDVDGYTF	TGTGCCAGCAGCTTACTGGACGTAGATGGCTACACCTTC
-	few	TRBV5-4	TRBJ1-1	CATTPRGGMNTEAFF	TGTGCCACCACACCAAGAGGGGGAATGAACACTGAAGCTTTCTTT
-	many	TRBV9	TRBJ2-5	CASSAWDSQETQYF	TGTGCCAGCAGCGCCTGGGACTCGCAAGAGACCCAGTACTTC
-	-	TRBV28	TRBJ1-1	CASIERGAIEAFF	TGTGCCAGCATCGAGAGGGGGGCGATTGAAGCTTTCTTT
-	-	TRBV19	TRBJ1-2	CASSIPNYGYTF	TGTGCCAGTAGTATTCCCAACTATGGCTACACCTTC
-	few	TRBV4-2	TRBJ2-7	CASSRGAYGPYEQYF	TGTGCCAGCAGCCGTGGGGCATACGGCCCCTACGAGCAGTACTTC
-	-	TRBV5-8	TRBJ2-3	CASSPDLMDTQYF	TGTGCCAGCAGCCCGGACTTGATGGATACGCAGTATTTT
TRBD2	-	TRBV5-1	TRBJ2-3	CASTPRWGSGVLSTDTQYF	TGCGCCAGCACCCCCCGGTGGGGTAGCGGGGTTTTAAGCACAGATACGCAGTATTTT
TRBD2	-	TRBV4-1	TRBJ2-1	CASSQLAGGYNEQFF	TGCGCCAGCAGTCAACTAGCGGGGGGCTACAATGAGCAGTTCTTC
-	few	TRBV29-1	TRBJ1-1	CSVVGAGLAFF	TGCAGCGTTGTTGGGGCAGGACTCGCTTTCTTT
TRBD1	-	TRBV6-2/TRBV6-3	TRBJ1-1	CASDPRGRWTEAFF	TGTGCCAGTGACCCCAGGGGGCGTTGGACTGAAGCTTTCTTT
-	-	TRBV30	TRBJ1-2	CACRQALNYGYTF	TGTGCCTGCAGACAGGCTCTTAACTATGGCTACACCTTC
-	few	TRBV3-1	TRBJ2-3	CASSQDAGLGTQYF	TGTGCCAGCAGCCAAGATGCGGGGTTGGGTACGCAGTATTTT
-	many	TRBV5-1	TRBJ2-3	CASSLALGGGTDTQYF	TGCGCCAGCAGCTTGGCCCTGGGCGGGGGCACAGATACGCAGTATTTT
TRBD1	few	TRBV18	TRBJ1-3	CASSSDRGINTIYF	TGTGCCAGCTCATCAGACAGGGGGATAAACACCATATATTTT
TRBD1	many	TRBV5-6	TRBJ1-6	CASVRWGQGETPLHF	TGTGCCAGCGTCCGATGGGGACAGGGGGAGACACCCCTCCACTTT
-	-	TRBV7-2	TRBJ2-5	CATGPSQEETQYF	TGTGCCACCGGACCGTCACAGGAGGAGACCCAGTACTTC
TRBD1	few	TRBV3-1	TRBJ2-7	CASSRDTTGSGEQYF	TGTGCCAGCAGCCGGGATACGACAGGGTCGGGCGAGCAGTACTTC